This record looks at one T cell receptor (beta chain) sequence and its context. The target antigen is unknown. This sample is drawn from a study of cytomegalovirus exposure and HLA in healthy donors. Study-level points and caveats: Several of the most significant clusters appeared, in a later analysis, to be linked to common viral pathogens. Whilst most TCR sequences proved rare, a subset of public TCRs occurred across many donors. Later analysis reportedly placed an Asian-associated ancestry cluster below the approximately 650-donor mean in N-insertions.

60 Vbeta and 13 Jbeta primers were used in PCR. The data were produced by immunoSEQ multiplex PCR, yet TCRdb's version contains in-frame clones alone and is incomplete. This table has some 180,000 clones, around 75% appearing once. V lost 7 bases and J 1 base, leaving 14 bases between the germline ends. In germline, CDR1 is MNHEY, CDR2 SVGAGI. This CDR3 comprises 15 residues. The sequencing input was PBMCs. This TCR came from a male donor in good health and CMV-seronegative. This sequence joins TRBV6-5 and TRBJ1-5, with a weak D call TRBD1 (5 bases). The CDR3 DNA is TGTGCCAGCATCTCTAACAGGCAGAGCAATCAGCCCCAGCATTTT. This translates into CASISNRQSNQPQHF.